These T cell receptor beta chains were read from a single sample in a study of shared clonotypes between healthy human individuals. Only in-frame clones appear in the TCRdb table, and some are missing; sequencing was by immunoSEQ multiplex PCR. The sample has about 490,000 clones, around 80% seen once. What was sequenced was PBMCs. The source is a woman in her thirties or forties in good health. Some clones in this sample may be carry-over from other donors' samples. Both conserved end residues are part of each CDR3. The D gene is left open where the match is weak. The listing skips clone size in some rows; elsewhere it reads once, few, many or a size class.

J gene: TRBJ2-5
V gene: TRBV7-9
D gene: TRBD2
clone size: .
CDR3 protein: CASSPVLAAETQYF
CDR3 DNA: TGTGCCAGCAGCCCCGTTCTAGCGGCAGAGACCCAGTACTTC

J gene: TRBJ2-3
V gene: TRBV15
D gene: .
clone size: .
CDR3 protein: CATSRGGDADTQYF
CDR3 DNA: TGTGCCACCAGCAGAGGCGGGGATGCAGATACGCAGTATTTT

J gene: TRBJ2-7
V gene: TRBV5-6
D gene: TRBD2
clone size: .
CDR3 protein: CASSLGLAGELQYF
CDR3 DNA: TGTGCCAGCAGTCTCGGACTAGCGGGGGAGTTGCAGTACTTC

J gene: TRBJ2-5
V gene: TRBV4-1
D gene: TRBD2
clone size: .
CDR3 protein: CASSQFTTSGSKTQYF
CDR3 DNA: TGCGCCAGCAGCCAGTTCACGACTAGCGGGAGTAAGACCCAGTACTTC

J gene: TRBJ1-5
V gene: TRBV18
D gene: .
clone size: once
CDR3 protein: CASSPRGGAGNQPQHF
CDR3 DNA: TGTGCCAGCTCACCGAGAGGGGGGGCCGGCAATCAGCCCCAGCATTTT

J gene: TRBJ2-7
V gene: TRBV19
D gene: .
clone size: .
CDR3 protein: CASSDRRFSYEQYF
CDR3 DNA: TGTGCCAGCTCAGACAGGAGATTCTCCTACGAGCAGTACTTC

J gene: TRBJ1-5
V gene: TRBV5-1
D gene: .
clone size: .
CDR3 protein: CASSPGGRMSNQPQHF
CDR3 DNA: TGCGCCAGCAGCCCGGGGGGACGTATGAGCAATCAGCCCCAGCATTTT

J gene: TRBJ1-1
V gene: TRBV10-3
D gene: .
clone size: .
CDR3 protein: CAISEPDTGNTEAFF
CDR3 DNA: TGTGCCATCAGTGAGCCGGATACAGGGAACACTGAAGCTTTCTTT

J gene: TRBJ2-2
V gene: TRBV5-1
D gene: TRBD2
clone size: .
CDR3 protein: CASRSGSNTGELFF
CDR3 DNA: TGCGCCAGCCGTAGCGGGAGCAACACCGGGGAGCTGTTTTTT

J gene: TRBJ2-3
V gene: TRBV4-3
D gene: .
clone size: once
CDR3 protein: CASSQDHRRTDTQYF
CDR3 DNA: TGCGCCAGCAGCCAAGACCACAGACGCACAGATACGCAGTATTTT

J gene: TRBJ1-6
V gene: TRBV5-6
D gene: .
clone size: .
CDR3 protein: CASSLWGPNSPLHF
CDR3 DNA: TGTGCCAGCAGCTTGTGGGGACCAAATTCACCCCTCCACTTT